These T cell receptor beta chains were read from a single sample in a study of cytomegalovirus exposure and HLA in healthy donors. Some clones are missing from TCRdb's copy, which holds only in-frame ones; the method was immunoSEQ multiplex PCR. The sample holds tens of thousands of clones; around 90% are singletons and the top ten take 3.5% to 4%. What was sequenced was PBMCs. These receptors all come from a woman aged 18-30 years in good health and CMV-seropositive. The CDR3 runs from the conserved cysteine through the conserved F or W. D genes are given only for firm matches. Only part of the rows carry a size: once, few, many, or a class if the clone is expanded.

d_gene	v_gene	abundance	j_gene	CDR3nt	CDR3aa
.	TRBV6-5	.	TRBJ2-5	TGTGCCAGCAGTTACTATTCAGGGGGGCGAAGGGAGACCCAGTACTTC	CASSYYSGGRRETQYF
TRBD1	TRBV28	.	TRBJ2-2	TGTGCCAGCAGTTTAGCCGGGACAGGGGGCTTTGGGGAGCTGTTTTTT	CASSLAGTGGFGELFF
.	TRBV5-1	.	TRBJ1-2	TGCGCCAGCAGCTTATCAGAGGACTATGGCTACACCTTC	CASSLSEDYGYTF
TRBD2	TRBV2	.	TRBJ2-1	TGTGCCAGCAGTGATAGTATGGCTAGCGGACGTACCTACAATGAGCAGTTCTTC	CASSDSMASGRTYNEQFF
.	TRBV2	.	TRBJ2-3	TGTGCCAGCAGTCTCAGGACAGATACGCAGTATTTT	CASSLRTDTQYF
TRBD2	TRBV18	.	TRBJ2-1	TGTGCCAGCTCACCCCCGGGACTAGCGGGGGGGCAATACAATGAGCAGTTCTTC	CASSPPGLAGGQYNEQFF
TRBD1	TRBV9	.	TRBJ2-6	TGTGCCAGCAGCTACGGGACAGGGGGCTCTGGGGCCAACGTCCTGACTTTC	CASSYGTGGSGANVLTF
TRBD1	TRBV9	.	TRBJ1-4	TGTGCCAGCAGCGAGAGCCCCGGGACAGGGGGTGAAAAACTGTTTTTT	CASSESPGTGGEKLFF
.	TRBV5-6	.	TRBJ1-2	TGTGCCAGCAGCTTGGGGCCGGGAAACTATGGCTACACCTTC	CASSLGPGNYGYTF
.	TRBV18	.	TRBJ2-7	TGTGCCAGCTCAAGCTACCGGGACTCTTACGAGCAGTACTTC	CASSSYRDSYEQYF
.	TRBV2	.	TRBJ2-7	TGTGCCAGCAGGGGAGAGGCGGCAACATCCTACGAGCAGTACTTC	CASRGEAATSYEQYF
.	TRBV11-2	.	TRBJ2-1	TGTGCCAGCAGCCATATAGCGGACCACTACAATGAGCAGTTCTTC	CASSHIADHYNEQFF
.	TRBV5-4	.	TRBJ2-3	TGTGCCAGCAGCCGGTCGCTTGACACAGATACGCAGTATTTT	CASSRSLDTDTQYF
.	TRBV11-2	.	TRBJ1-1	TGTGCCAGCAGCCCTGAGGGGGAAAAGGCCGAAGCTTTCTTT	CASSPEGEKAEAFF
TRBD1	TRBV4-1	.	TRBJ2-3	TGCGCCAGCAGCCAAGAGACAGGGCTGGCAGATACGCAGTATTTT	CASSQETGLADTQYF
.	TRBV6-1	.	TRBJ1-1	TGTGCCAGCATTGGTCCGAGTCGCACTGAAGCTTTCTTT	CASIGPSRTEAFF
TRBD2	TRBV7-2	.	TRBJ2-2	TGTGCCAGCAGCTTAGTATCTTTAGCGGGGGGGAACACCGGGGAGCTGTTTTTT	CASSLVSLAGGNTGELFF
.	TRBV6-1	once	TRBJ2-5	TGTGCCAGCAGCTGGACTACCAATCCACCAGAGACCCAGTACTTC	CASSWTTNPPETQYF
TRBD1	TRBV7-8	.	TRBJ2-4	TGTGCCAGCAGCCGACAACGGACAGGGCATCTAGCCAAAAACATTCAGTACTTC	CASSRQRTGHLAKNIQYF
.	TRBV6-4	.	TRBJ2-3	TGTGCCAGCAGTGAGGGGACAAGCCCCACAGATACGCAGTATTTT	CASSEGTSPTDTQYF
TRBD1	TRBV29-1	.	TRBJ2-1	TGCAGCATCGTGACAGGGAAGGGTATCTATGAGCAGTTCTTC	CSIVTGKGIYEQFF
.	TRBV13	.	TRBJ2-7	TGTGCCAGCAGCTTAGCTCTTAGCGGCTACGAGCAGTACTTC	CASSLALSGYEQYF
.	TRBV6-1	.	TRBJ2-3	TGTGCCGTTCGGAGGGAGGTAACAGATACGCAGTATTTT	CAVRREVTDTQYF
.	TRBV19	.	TRBJ1-1	TGTGCCAGTACTACGGGAATTTCTGAAGCTTTCTTT	CASTTGISEAFF